These 17 T cell receptor beta chains came from one sample sequenced in a study of T cells after yellow fever vaccination. A single record per CDR3 protein comes from TCRdb applying MiXCR to the 5' RACE reads. This table has roughly 150,000 distinct CDR3 sequences, more than 5.5% appearing once. Sample: CD4+ T cells sorted from PBMCs, taken 5 to 6 days after the first yellow fever vaccination. The receptors were gathered from a man younger than 35 who received the YFV17D yellow fever vaccine.

This clonotype was picked up many times. This chain connects TRBV6-2 or TRBV6-3 to TRBJ1-2, with TRBD1 matching 9 bases. The CDR3 length is 14 residues. V was pared by 6 bases and J by 8 bases, with 10 bases of the junction left unmatched. In germline, CDR1 is MNHEY, CDR2 SVGEGT. As DNA, the CDR3 is TGTGCCAGCAGCTCACAGGGGGCCCTTTCGGGCTACACCTTC. It yields the protein CASSSQGALSGYTF.

This clonotype was counted ten times or more. The CDR3 reads CASSSAPYEQYF. For the CDR3, the DNA is TGTGCCAGCAGTTCCGCCCCCTACGAGCAGTACTTC. The rearrangement uses TRBV6-5 and TRBJ2-7; D not certain. Germline assignment: CDR1 MNHEY and CDR2 SVGAGI. The V end was cut by 4 bases, the J end by 2 bases, with 6 bases between. This CDR3 region has 12 residues.

This clonotype has ten or more counts. The chain joins TRBV29-1 to TRBJ1-1; D gene ambiguous. The CDR3 is 12 amino acids. V was pared by 7 bases and J by 3 bases, with 12 bases between. Germline V gene lookup returns CDR1 SQVTM and CDR2 ANQGSEA. CDR3 nucleotides: TGCAGCGCCCGAGGTGGGTACACTGAAGCTTTCTTT. Its translation is CSARGGYTEAFF.

This clonotype was detected only a few times. V and J are TRBV5-5 and TRBJ2-1, with D tentatively TRBD2 (6 bases). The germline CDR1 and CDR2 sequences are SGHKS and YYEKEE (reference sequence). V was pared by 5 bases and J by 5 bases, with 20 bases between. The CDR3 consists of 16 residues. CDR3 coding DNA: TGTGCCAGCAGTCCGGGAGCGGCGGTGCCTAACAATGAGCAGTTCTTC. Its protein is CASSPGAAVPNNEQFF.

Comments on this clonotype: It may be a read error: a sequence one base away is much more abundant. This chain links TRBV20-1 with TRBJ2-1; TRBD2 matches at 8 bases. Germline CDR1 and CDR2: DFQATT and SNEGSKA (reference sequence). The CDR3 extends over 14 amino acids. V gave up 6 bases and J gave up 7 bases; unmatched junction bases: 11. The CDR3 DNA is TGCAGTGCCATTTCTGGCGGGGGGAAGAATGAGCAGTTCTTC. It translates to CSAISGGGKNEQFF.

The table lists this clonotype with many counts. J is TRBJ2-1 and V is TRBV7-8; D is uncertain. Trimming took 5 bases from V and 6 from J, leaving 8 bases between them. The germline V gene has CDR1 SGHVS and CDR2 FQNEAQ. The CDR3 length is 12 residues. CDR3 nucleotide sequence: TGTGCCAGCAGCCGGACCCCCAATGAGCAGTTCTTC. The encoded protein is CASSRTPNEQFF.

At least ten counts were recorded for this clonotype. The chain employs TRBV7-2 and TRBJ1-2; D is unclear. Germline V gene data show CDR1 as SGHTA and CDR2 as FQGNSA. V was pared by 1 base and J by 6 bases, with 9 bases between. CDR3 size: 13 residues. The CDR3 loop is CASSLGPLDGYTF. In nucleotides, the CDR3 is TGTGCCAGCAGCTTAGGTCCCCTAGATGGCTACACCTTC.

This clonotype was seen a few times. The chain couples TRBV7-9 to TRBJ2-7; 12 bases match TRBD2. Germline assignment: CDR1 SEHNR and CDR2 FQNEAQ (reference sequence). V trimming: 5 bases; J trimming: 2 bases; junction bases outside the gene matches: 10. This CDR3 comprises 17 residues. The CDR3, as DNA: TGTGCCAGCAGCCCGACTAGCGGGGGCCCCGGTACCTACGAGCAGTACGTC. Its translation: CASSPTSGGPGTYEQYV.

This clonotype was seen at least ten times. The chain has TRBV3-1 and TRBJ2-3; D is ambiguous. The germline V gene encodes CDR1 LGHDT and CDR2 YNNKEL (reference sequence). The CDR3 length is 13 residues. V was shortened by 0 bases and J by 0 bases, with 1 base between the two germline ends. The CDR3 reads CASSQDSTDTQYF. The CDR3 region has the DNA TGTGCCAGCAGCCAAGACAGCACAGATACGCAGTATTTT.

This clonotype was detected many times. This chain uses TRBV7-2 with TRBJ1-2; tentative D call: TRBD1 (6 bases). Trimming took 2 bases from V and 4 from J, leaving 14 bases between them. CDR1 is SGHTA, CDR2 FQGNSA, per germline. The CDR3 has 15 amino acids. The DNA of the CDR3 is TGTGCCAGCAGCTTAAATACAGGGCTTGGCTATGGCTACACCTTC. Protein: CASSLNTGLGYGYTF.

This clonotype was recorded at least ten times. The chain employs TRBV3-1 and TRBJ2-5; either TRBD1 or TRBD2 may supply D (5 bases each). Germline CDR1 is LGHDT and CDR2 is YNNKEL (reference sequence). V lost 5 bases and J 2 bases, leaving 12 bases between the germline ends. CDR3 length equals 14 residues. The CDR3 reads CASSAGTHQETQYF. For the CDR3, the DNA is TGTGCCAGCAGCGCCGGGACGCATCAAGAGACCCAGTACTTC.

This clonotype was seen only a few times. This rearrangement joins TRBV29-1 to TRBJ1-4; 10 positions agree with TRBD1. The CDR3 is 18 amino acids. V gave up 4 bases and J gave up 0 bases; unmatched junction bases: 11. CDR1 and CDR2 from the germline V gene are SQVTM and ANQGSEA. DNA for the CDR3: TGCAGCGTTGCCCATAGACAGGGGGCGACTGCAACTAATGAAAAACTGTTTTTT. Translating it yields CSVAHRQGATATNEKLFF.

By its share, this clonotype is medium-sized. J is TRBJ2-3 and V is TRBV12-3 or TRBV12-4; 8 nucleotides line up with TRBD2. V trimming: 4 bases; J trimming: 5 bases; junction bases outside the gene matches: 5. The CDR3 is 14 residues long. CDR3 nucleotides: TGTGCCAGCAGTTACGGGGGGGCCGGAGATACGCAGTATTTT. Translation gives CASSYGGAGDTQYF.

This clonotype was counted only a few times. The J gene is TRBJ2-5, the V gene TRBV7-2; D unresolved. This CDR3 region has 14 residues. Germline V lookup: CDR1 SGHTA, CDR2 FQGNSA. V gave up 5 bases and J gave up 5 bases, with 15 bases separating them. The CDR3: CASSPRLMVETQYF. The CDR3 DNA sequence: TGTGCCAGCAGCCCCCGTCTAATGGTGGAGACCCAGTACTTC.

This clonotype showed up many times. The rearrangement joins TRBV7-2 to TRBJ1-2, with D possibly being TRBD1 (5 bases). The V end was cut by 4 bases, the J end by 4 bases, with 13 bases between. The germline V gene has CDR1 SGHTA and CDR2 FQGNSA. There are 14 residues in the CDR3. For the CDR3, the DNA is TGTGCCAGCAGCTCAAATTTCGACAGCTATGGCTACACCTTC. It yields the protein CASSSNFDSYGYTF.

This clonotype showed up just a few times. This sequence joins TRBV9 and TRBJ1-1; 10 bases match TRBD1. Germline CDR1 is SGDLS and CDR2 is YYNGEE. V dropped 2 bases and J dropped 6; count of bases not matched to a gene: 7. The CDR3 runs to 15 residues. The CDR3 region has the DNA TGTGCCAGCAGCGTTACTCCGGGACAGGGGCCTGAAGCTTTCTTT. Amino acids: CASSVTPGQGPEAFF.

This clonotype was picked up many times. This chain joins TRBV4-3 and TRBJ1-5, with D uncertain. Trimming removed 0 bases from V and 2 bases from J, with 8 bases in between. Germline values: CDR1 LGHNA, CDR2 YSLEER. The CDR3 runs 15 residues. The CDR3 here is CASSQDSFGNQPQHF. DNA for the CDR3: TGCGCCAGCAGCCAAGACAGCTTCGGCAATCAGCCCCAGCATTTT.